This T cell receptor (beta chain) was captured in a study of blood T cell repertoires in COVID-19. Assay: immunoSEQ multiplex PCR; the TCRdb copy retains only in-frame clones and omits some. Here the sample spans 200,000 to 250,000 clones, about nine tenths being singletons. V was pared by 2 bases and J by 0 bases, with 8 bases between. Germline V lookup: CDR1 MNHEY, CDR2 SVGEGT. The CDR3 has 14 residues. The chain has TRBV6-2 or TRBV6-3 and TRBJ2-7, with D possibly matching TRBD2 (5 bases). This clonotype was sampled from a woman aged 55-69 years with acute or convalescent COVID-19. The sequenced sample consisted of peripheral blood. CDR3 sequence: CASSYRENSYEQYF. DNA for the CDR3: TGTGCCAGCAGTTACAGGGAGAACTCCTACGAGCAGTACTTC.